Below are 20 T cell receptor beta chains sequenced from a single sample in a study of Graves' ophthalmopathy and Graves' hyperthyroidism. The authors amplified TCR beta CDR3 regions, and they did so from RNA transcripts for repertoire sequencing. RT-PCR in the first round used HTBI primers; a second-round multiplex PCR followed. One entry per CDR3 protein, called by TCRdb with MiXCR from the multiplex PCR reads. The sample yields 600,000 to 950,000 distinct CDR3 sequences, 35% to 50% seen once. The sample consisted of peripheral blood. Source of these receptors: an adult man with Graves' ophthalmopathy.

This clonotype was counted between two and nine times. The V call is TRBV9, the J call TRBJ2-7; perhaps D is TRBD1 or TRBD2 (5 bases each). The V end lost 9 bases, the J end lost 2 bases, and 15 bases lay between the germline ends. In germline, CDR1 is SGDLS, CDR2 YYNGEE. The CDR3 consists of 13 residues. Written as DNA, the CDR3 is TGTGCCACCGGTAGTGGGGGTCCCTACGAGCAGTACTTC. This gives the protein CATGSGGPYEQYF.

The chain combines TRBV20-1 with TRBJ1-5, with D tentatively TRBD1 (6 bases). The CDR3 loop spans 11 amino acids. V was trimmed by 6 bases and J by 14 bases, leaving 17 bases between them. Per germline, CDR1 DFQATT and CDR2 SNEGSKA (reference sequence). The CDR3 region has the DNA TGCAGTGCCGCGGGGGACAACTACGAGCATTTT. Encoded protein: CSAAGDNYEHF.

V and J are TRBV2 and TRBJ2-5, with 9 bases lining up with TRBD1. The CDR3 is 16 amino acids. From germline, CDR1 is SNHLY and CDR2 FYNNEI. Trimming took 5 bases from V and 5 from J; bases not matched to a gene: 12. The CDR3 DNA sequence: TGTGCCAGCAGTTTATTATACTGGACAGGGGAGGAGACCCAGTACTTC. Translated: CASSLLYWTGEETQYF.

The rearrangement joins TRBV9 to TRBJ2-7; D is unclear. With 0 bases removed from V and 3 bases from J, the gap between germline ends came to 16 bases. CDR3 length: 16 amino acids. Germline CDR1 and CDR2: SGDLS and YYNGEE. This chain's CDR3 is CASSVGLGLNGYEQYF. In DNA form, the CDR3 reads TGTGCCAGCAGCGTAGGTCTTGGTCTCAACGGCTACGAGCAGTACTTC.

This clonotype has more than one count but fewer than ten. The chain combines TRBV9 with TRBJ1-2, with TRBD1 matching over 7 bases. The germline V gene encodes CDR1 SGDLS and CDR2 YYNGEE. The trim removed 4 bases at V and 8 bases at J, leaving 11 bases unmatched. This CDR3 region has 14 residues. Here the CDR3 DNA reads TGTGCCAGCAGCCCCCATACAGGGGAGGAGGGCTACACCTTC. This sequence encodes CASSPHTGEEGYTF.

This clonotype has at least ten counts. The rearrangement uses TRBV13 and TRBJ1-1; perhaps TRBD1 as D (5 bases). CDR3 length: 15 amino acids. Germline V lookup: CDR1 PRHDT, CDR2 FYEKMQ (reference sequence). Trimming took off 5 bases at V and 3 bases at J, with 16 bases between the two ends. CDR3 sequence reads: CASSPGGTEDTEAFF. The CDR3 DNA reads TGTGCCAGCAGCCCTGGGGGGACGGAGGACACTGAAGCTTTCTTT.

Comments on this clonotype: A read error is possible here, since a much larger clone lies one base away. The V gene is TRBV20-1, the J gene TRBJ2-5; D might be TRBD1 (5 bases). The CDR3 runs 11 residues. V lost 6 bases and J 6 bases, leaving 11 bases between the germline ends. Germline V gene data show CDR1 as DFQATT and CDR2 as SNEGSKA (reference sequence). CDR3 region: CSAGVRKTQYF. CDR3 nucleotide sequence: TGCAGTGCAGGGGTGCGGAAGACCCAGTACTTC.

With regard to this clonotype: The junction departs from germline at one end; a sequencing error may be responsible. The genes are TRBV7-9 and TRBJ1-2; D possibly corresponds to TRBD1 (5 bases). Germline CDR1 is SEHNR and CDR2 is FQNEAQ (reference sequence). The CDR3 is made up of 14 amino acids. The CDR3 nucleotides are TGTGCCAGCAGCTTGGGTCAGGGAGTTTATGGCTGCACCTTC. Its translation is CASSLGQGVYGCTF.

This clonotype has ten or more counts. This chain uses TRBV7-9 with TRBJ1-4, with D possibly being TRBD1 (6 bases). This CDR3 has 13 amino acids. Germline CDR1 is SEHNR and CDR2 is FQNEAQ (reference sequence). V was trimmed by 5 bases and J by 4 bases, leaving 8 bases between them. The CDR3 sequence is CASSRTVNEKLFF. The CDR3 nucleotides read TGTGCCAGCAGCCGGACAGTTAATGAAAAACTGTTTTTT.

The chain links TRBV14 to TRBJ1-6, with 7 bases identical to TRBD1. Germline lookup yields CDR1 SGHDN and CDR2 FVKESK. V lost 5 bases to trimming and J lost 9 bases; unmatched junction nucleotides: 4. This CDR3 has 13 amino acids. The CDR3 here is CASSKNRGSPLHF. The DNA for the CDR3 is TGTGCCAGCAGCAAGAACAGGGGTTCACCCCTCCACTTT.

This clonotype was picked up many times. At one of its ends the junction is not consistent with the germline gene, which may arise from a read error. The rearrangement links TRBV10-3 to TRBJ1-2; 8 bases fit TRBD1. CDR1 and CDR2 from the germline V gene are ENHRY and SYGVKD. The CDR3 contains 18 residues. The CDR3 nucleotides are TGTGCCAGCAGTGCTAACCATCCGGGACAGGTGCCAAACTATGGCTACACCTTC. Protein: CASSANHPGQVPNYGYTF.

This clonotype was seen more than once but under ten times. The DNA is left out, because the CDR3 cannot be placed on it with certainty; the CDR3 is given as TCRdb lists it. The V gene is TRBV19, the J gene TRBJ1-1. CDR1 LNHDA and CDR2 SQIVND come from the germline V gene (reference sequence). 16 amino acids form the CDR3, both terminal residues included. The CDR3 reads CASSILASLMNTEAFF.

The rearrangement uses TRBV4-1 and TRBJ2-7; D perhaps matches TRBD1 (6 bases). Germline loops: CDR1 MGHRA, CDR2 YSYEKL. This CDR3 region has 13 residues. Trimming stripped 3 bases from V and 8 bases from J, with 14 bases between. CDR3 loop: CASSQPRGTKQYF. The CDR3 region has the DNA TGCGCCAGCAGCCAGCCCCGAGGGACAAAGCAGTACTTC.

To note about this clonotype: Germline is not matched at one junction end, which may reflect a read error. The chain has TRBV7-3 and TRBJ2-7; tentatively, D is TRBD2 (5 bases). Germline V gene data show CDR1 as SGHTA and CDR2 as FQGTGA. There are 13 residues in the CDR3. CDR3 nucleotide sequence: TGCGCCAGCAGCCAAGAGTGGAGGACTCAGCAGTACTTC. Translating it yields CASSQEWRTQQYF.

Turning to this clonotype: Since a much larger clone is just one base distant, this may be a read error. V is TRBV7-1 and J is TRBJ1-2, with 8 bases fitting TRBD1. TRBV7-1 is designated an ORF whose function remains uncertain. The CDR3 runs 14 residues. With V trimmed by 11 bases and J by 7 bases, 15 bases remained unmatched. The CDR3 DNA reads TGTGCCCGCACTCCTATCGCAGGGGGCATTGGCTACACCTTC. Its protein product is CARTPIAGGIGYTF.

The rearrangement uses TRBV7-9 and TRBJ1-1; tentative D call: TRBD1 (6 bases). The CDR3 runs 16 residues. Per germline, CDR1 SEHNR and CDR2 FQNEAQ (reference sequence). The ends were cut back, 3 bases at V and 4 bases at J, with 18 bases in the middle. CDR3 region: CASSFSGSQGSTEAFF. CDR3 in DNA: TGTGCCAGCAGCTTTAGCGGTTCACAGGGCAGCACTGAAGCTTTCTTT.

The genes are TRBV25-1 and TRBJ1-1; a weak D match, TRBD1 (5 bases). CDR3 length: 15 amino acids. Between the trimmed V and J ends, which lost 2 bases and 4 bases, there was a span of 14 bases. CDR1 is MGHDK and CDR2 is SYGVNS in the germline V gene. CDR3 nucleotide sequence: TGTGCCAGCAGTGAAAACGATCAGGGTGGCACTGAAGCTTTCTTT. The encoded protein is CASSENDQGGTEAFF.

This clonotype was found a few times. The rearrangement uses TRBV25-1 and TRBJ1-2, with a weak D call TRBD1 (6 bases). Germline CDR1 and CDR2: MGHDK and SYGVNS. V lost 5 bases, J lost 6 bases, and 13 bases lay in between. This CDR3 spans 13 amino acids. CDR3: CASSNDRLHGYTF. The CDR3 DNA is TGTGCCAGCAGTAACGACAGGTTGCATGGCTACACCTTC.

Concerning this clonotype: Relative to the germline gene, one junction end is altered; a read error may explain this. This chain connects TRBV15 to TRBJ1-5, with D hard to call. Germline V gives CDR1 LNHNV, CDR2 YYDKDF (reference sequence). The CDR3 runs 13 residues. CDR3 nucleotide sequence: TGTGCCGCCAGCCGCGTCGGGTATCAGCCCCAGCATTTT. As protein: CAASRVGYQPQHF.

For this clonotype: Just one base apart from a much larger clone, this may be a read error. The V gene is TRBV19, the J gene TRBJ1-5, with a weak D call TRBD1 (6 bases). The V gene lost 9 bases and the J gene lost 5 bases, with 14 bases spanning the gap. The CDR3 contains 13 residues. CDR1 and CDR2 from the germline V gene are LNHDA and SQIVND (reference sequence). CDR3 nucleotide sequence: TGTGCCAGCAGGGACAACGCCGATCAGCCCCAGCATTTT. Protein sequence: CASRDNADQPQHF.